This T cell receptor (beta chain) is drawn from a study of cytomegalovirus exposure and HLA in healthy donors. About the research overall: Among 150 million to 200 million T cells, an earlier analysis found roughly 100 million unique TCR beta sequences.

This clone was seen only a few times. The antigen is not known. The CDR3 loop spans 18 amino acids. Germline CDR1 is SGHRS and CDR2 is YFSETQ. V was shortened by 0 bases and J by 6 bases, with 24 bases between the two germline ends. Primers included in the PCR were 60 Vbeta and 13 Jbeta primers. Here immunoSEQ multiplex PCR was the method, and the copy in TCRdb shows in-frame clones only, minus some. The table records 130,000 or so clones, approximately 80% of them present only once. The study's findings and limits: In vitro, a few CMV-associated chains proved specific for CMV antigens.

The chain is built from TRBV5-1 and TRBJ1-2, with no clear D. This clonotype was sampled from a female donor in good health and CMV-seronegative. The source material was PBMCs. CDR3 nucleotide sequence: TGCGCCAGCAGCTTGGGGGCTATCCTGCCCAGAAAATTGGATGGCTACACCTTC. This codes for CASSLGAILPRKLDGYTF.